This T cell receptor (beta chain) was recorded in a study of blood T cells in healthy people across ages. Germline lookup yields CDR1 SQVTM and CDR2 ANQGSEA. J was trimmed by 4 bases and V by 4 bases; bases with no gene match: 7. The CDR3 is 14 residues long. Peripheral blood samples of roughly 9.9 milliliters were drawn from each donor. Study results and limitations: Higher diversity, along with more naive CD4+ cells, distinguished long-lived donors from aged donors.

This clonotype was detected a few times. The antigen is undetermined. With a J-beta primer mix and a sample-barcoded 5' primer, a second PCR ran roughly 7 to 11 cycles. Each CDR3 protein is one row after TCRdb ran MiXCR on the 5' RACE reads. The profile shows about 1.5 million distinct CDR3 sequences, under 55% of them singletons. The sequenced sample was blood. V gene TRBV29-1 combines with J gene TRBJ2-1; TRBD1 agrees at 7 bases. The clonotype was recovered from a woman aged 18-30 years in good health. The CDR3, as DNA: TGCAGCGTTGTAACAGGGGTGGGATACAATGAGCAGTTCTTC. Its protein is CSVVTGVGYNEQFF.